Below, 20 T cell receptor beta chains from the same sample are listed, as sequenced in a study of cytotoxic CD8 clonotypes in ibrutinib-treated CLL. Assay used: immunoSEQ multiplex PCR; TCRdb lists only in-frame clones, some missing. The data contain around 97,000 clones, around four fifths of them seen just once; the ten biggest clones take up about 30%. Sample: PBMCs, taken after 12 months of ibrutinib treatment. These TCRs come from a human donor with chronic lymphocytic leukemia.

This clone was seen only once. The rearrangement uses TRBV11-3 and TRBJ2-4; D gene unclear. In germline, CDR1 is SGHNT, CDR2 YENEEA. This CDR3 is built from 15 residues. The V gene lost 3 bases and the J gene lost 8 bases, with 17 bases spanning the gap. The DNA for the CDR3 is TGTGCCAGCAGCTTGGGCAACTACTCTGGGGACATTCAGTACTTC. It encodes CASSLGNYSGDIQYF. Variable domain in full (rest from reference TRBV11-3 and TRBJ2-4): EAGVVQSPRYKIIEKKQPVAFWCNPISGHNTLYWYLQNLGQGPELLIRYENEEAVDDSQLPKDRFSAERLKGVDSTLKIQPAELGDSAVYLCASSLGNYSGDIQYFGAGTRLSVL.

The CDR3: CSVERAEGYEQYF. CDR3 bases: TGCAGCGTTGAAAGAGCTGAAGGTTACGAGCAGTACTTC. This chain joins TRBV29-1 and TRBJ2-7, with D unclear. The CDR3 totals 13 residues. V lost 2 bases and J 4 bases, leaving 12 bases between the germline ends. Germline V CDR1 and CDR2: SQVTM, ANQGSEA.

The CDR3 region has the DNA TGTGCCAGCAGCTTAGGAGGAGCTAGGGATGGAAACACCATATATTTT. Translating gives CASSLGGARDGNTIYF. The chain recombines TRBV11-3 with TRBJ1-3; no firm D call. Germline CDR1 reads SGHNT; CDR2 reads YENEEA. The CDR3 extends over 16 amino acids. The germline V and J ends were trimmed by 1 base and 3 bases, with 13 bases remaining between them. Looking up the rest from reference TRBV11-3 and TRBJ1-3 gives the full variable domain: EAGVVQSPRYKIIEKKQPVAFWCNPISGHNTLYWYLQNLGQGPELLIRYENEEAVDDSQLPKDRFSAERLKGVDSTLKIQPAELGDSAVYLCASSLGGARDGNTIYFGEGSWLTVV.

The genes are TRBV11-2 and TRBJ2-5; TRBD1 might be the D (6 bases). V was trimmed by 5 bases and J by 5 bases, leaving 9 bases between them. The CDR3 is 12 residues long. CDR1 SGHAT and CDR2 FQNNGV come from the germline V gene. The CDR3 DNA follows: TGTGCCAGCAGCGACGACAGGGAGACCCAGTACTTC. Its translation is CASSDDRETQYF. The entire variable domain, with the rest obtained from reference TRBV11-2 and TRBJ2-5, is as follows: EAGVAQSPRYKIIEKRQSVAFWCNPISGHATLYWYQQILGQGPKLLIQFQNNGVVDDSQLPKDRFSAERLKGVDSTLKIQPAKLEDSAVYLCASSDDRETQYFGPGTRLLVL.

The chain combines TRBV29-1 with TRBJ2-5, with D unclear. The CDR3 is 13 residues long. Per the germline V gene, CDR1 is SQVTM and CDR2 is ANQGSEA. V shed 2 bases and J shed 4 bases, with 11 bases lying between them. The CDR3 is CSVEWVKGETQYF. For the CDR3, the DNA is TGCAGCGTTGAATGGGTAAAGGGAGAGACCCAGTACTTC.

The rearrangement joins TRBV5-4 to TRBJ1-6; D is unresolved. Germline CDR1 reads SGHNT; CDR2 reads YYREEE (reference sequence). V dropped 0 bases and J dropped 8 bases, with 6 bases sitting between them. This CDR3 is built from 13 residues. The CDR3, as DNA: TGTGCCAGCAGCTTGGCCGCAGATTCACCCCTCCACTTT. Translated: CASSLAADSPLHF.

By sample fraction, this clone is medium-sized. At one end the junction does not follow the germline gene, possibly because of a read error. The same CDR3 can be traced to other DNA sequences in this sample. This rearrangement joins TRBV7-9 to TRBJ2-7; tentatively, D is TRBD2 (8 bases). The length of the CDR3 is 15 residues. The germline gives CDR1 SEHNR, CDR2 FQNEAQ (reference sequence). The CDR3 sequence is CASSPGGAGGPRHAF. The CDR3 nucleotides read TGTGCCAGCAGCCCAGGGGGTGCGGGGGGACCACGGCATGCCTTC. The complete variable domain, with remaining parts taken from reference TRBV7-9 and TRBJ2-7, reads DTGVSQNPRHKITKRGQNVTFRCDPISEHNRLYWYRQTLGQGPEFLTYFQNEAQLEKSRLLSDRFSAERPKGSFSTLEIQRTEQGDSAMYLCASSPGGAGGPRHAFGPGTRLTVT.

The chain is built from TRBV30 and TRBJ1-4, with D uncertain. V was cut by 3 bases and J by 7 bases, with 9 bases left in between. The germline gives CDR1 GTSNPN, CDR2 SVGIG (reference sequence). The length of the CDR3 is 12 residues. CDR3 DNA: TGTGCCTGGAGCGCGGGATCTGAAAAACTGTTTTTT. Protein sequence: CAWSAGSEKLFF.

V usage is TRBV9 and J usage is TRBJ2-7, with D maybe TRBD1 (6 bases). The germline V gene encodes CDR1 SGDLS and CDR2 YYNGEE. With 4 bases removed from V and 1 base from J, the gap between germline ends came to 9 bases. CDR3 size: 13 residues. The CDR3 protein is CASSPQGSYEQYF. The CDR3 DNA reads TGTGCCAGCAGCCCCCAGGGGTCCTACGAGCAGTACTTC.

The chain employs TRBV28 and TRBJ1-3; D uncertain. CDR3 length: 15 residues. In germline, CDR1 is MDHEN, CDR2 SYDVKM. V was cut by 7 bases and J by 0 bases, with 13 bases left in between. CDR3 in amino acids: CASTSPLGSGNTIYF. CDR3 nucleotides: TGTGCCAGCACCTCACCGCTCGGCTCTGGAAACACCATATATTTT.

The DNA of the CDR3 is TGTGCCAGCAGTTTAGGGGGAGGAACGCGTAAGGGGGAAGCTTTCTTT. This encodes CASSLGGGTRKGEAFF. V usage is TRBV27 and J usage is TRBJ1-1; possible D gene TRBD1, 5 bases. With 2 bases removed from V and 8 bases from J, the gap between germline ends came to 21 bases. The CDR3 has 16 residues. Germline V gene sequence: CDR1 MNHEY, CDR2 SMNVEV (reference sequence).

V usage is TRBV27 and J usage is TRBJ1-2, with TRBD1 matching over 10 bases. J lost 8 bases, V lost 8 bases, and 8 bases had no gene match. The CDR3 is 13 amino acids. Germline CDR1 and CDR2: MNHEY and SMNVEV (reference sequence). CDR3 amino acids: CASGRTGGLGYTF. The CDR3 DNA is TGTGCCAGCGGCCGGACAGGGGGACTGGGCTACACCTTC.

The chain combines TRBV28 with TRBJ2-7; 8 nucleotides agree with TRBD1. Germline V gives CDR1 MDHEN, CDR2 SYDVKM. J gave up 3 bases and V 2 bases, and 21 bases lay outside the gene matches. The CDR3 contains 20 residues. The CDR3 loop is CASSLETGTGGIDGNYEQYF. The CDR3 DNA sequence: TGTGCCAGCAGTTTAGAAACCGGGACAGGCGGTATAGACGGTAACTACGAGCAGTACTTC. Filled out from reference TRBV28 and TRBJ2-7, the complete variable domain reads DVKVTQSSRYLVKRTGEKVFLECVQDMDHENMFWYRQDPGLGLRLIYFSYDVKMKEKGDIPEGYSVSREKKERFSLILESASTNQTSMYLCASSLETGTGGIDGNYEQYFGPGTRLTVT.

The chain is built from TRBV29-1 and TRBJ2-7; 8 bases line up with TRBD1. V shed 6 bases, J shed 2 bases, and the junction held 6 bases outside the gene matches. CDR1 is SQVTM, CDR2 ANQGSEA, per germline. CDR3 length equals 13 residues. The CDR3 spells CSVGTGGTYEQYF. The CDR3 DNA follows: TGCAGCGTCGGGACAGGAGGCACCTACGAGCAGTACTTC.

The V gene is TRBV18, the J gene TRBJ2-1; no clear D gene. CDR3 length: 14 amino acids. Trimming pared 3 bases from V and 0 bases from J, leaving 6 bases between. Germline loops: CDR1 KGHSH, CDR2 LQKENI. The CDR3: CASSPQSSYNEQFF. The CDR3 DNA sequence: TGTGCCAGCTCACCGCAAAGCTCCTACAATGAGCAGTTCTTC.

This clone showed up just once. CDR3 region: CASSLLQHTGELFF. For the CDR3, the DNA is TGCGCCAGCAGCTTGCTACAGCACACCGGGGAGCTGTTTTTT. V gene TRBV5-1 combines with J gene TRBJ2-2; D is unresolved. Trimming removed 1 base from V and 3 bases from J, with 7 bases in between. The CDR3 covers 14 residues. Germline CDR1 reads SGHRS; CDR2 reads YFSETQ.

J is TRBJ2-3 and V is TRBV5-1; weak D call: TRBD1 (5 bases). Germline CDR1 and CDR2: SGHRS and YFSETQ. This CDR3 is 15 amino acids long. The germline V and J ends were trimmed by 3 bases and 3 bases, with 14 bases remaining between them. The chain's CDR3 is CASSYQWGGTDTQYF. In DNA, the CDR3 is TGCGCCAGCAGCTACCAGTGGGGCGGAACAGATACGCAGTATTTT.

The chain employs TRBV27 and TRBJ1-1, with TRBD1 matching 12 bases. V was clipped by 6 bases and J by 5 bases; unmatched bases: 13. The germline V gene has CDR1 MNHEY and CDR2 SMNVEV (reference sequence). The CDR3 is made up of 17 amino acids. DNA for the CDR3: TGTGCCAGCAGCCCAAGGTGGGGACAGGGGGCTGGGACTGAAGCTTTCTTT. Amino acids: CASSPRWGQGAGTEAFF.

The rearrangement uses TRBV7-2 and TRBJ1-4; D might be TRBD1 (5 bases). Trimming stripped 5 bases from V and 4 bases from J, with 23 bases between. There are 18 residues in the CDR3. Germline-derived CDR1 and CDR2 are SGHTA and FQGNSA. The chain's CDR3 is CASSLDTTGGGLNEKLFF. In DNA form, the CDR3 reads TGTGCCAGCAGCCTTGACACAACGGGGGGAGGGCTTAATGAAAAACTGTTTTTT.

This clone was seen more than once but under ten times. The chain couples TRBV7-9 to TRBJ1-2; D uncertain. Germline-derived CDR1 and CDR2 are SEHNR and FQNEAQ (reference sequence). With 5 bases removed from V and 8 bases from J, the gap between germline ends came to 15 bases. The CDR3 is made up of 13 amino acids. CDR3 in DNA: TGTGCCAGCAGCCAGGACCGTACACGGGGCTACACCTTC. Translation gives CASSQDRTRGYTF.